This T cell receptor (beta chain) was observed in a study of blood T cell repertoires in COVID-19. Study-level background: Material from acute and convalescent COVID-19 was sourced from the United States, Italy and Spain.

As originally analysed: Reference gene primer amplification in the assay estimated nucleated cell counts. TCRdb's copy holds only in-frame clones and misses some; the assay was immunoSEQ multiplex PCR. The D gene and trimming were derived from the DNA, and the V and J assignments and clone size from that table. In the table there are 200,000 to 250,000 clones, roughly 86% of which are singletons. The V end lost 2 bases, the J end lost 0 bases, and 14 bases lay between the germline ends. The CDR3 loop spans 16 amino acids. Per the germline V gene, CDR1 is SGHVS and CDR2 is FQNEAQ. The sequence was obtained from a man at least 80 years old with acute or convalescent COVID-19. The sequencing sample was made of peripheral blood. The chain combines TRBV7-8 with TRBJ2-7; the D is unclear. The CDR3 loop is CASSLSSAWSSYEQYF. In nucleotides, the CDR3 is TGTGCCAGCAGCTTATCATCAGCCTGGAGCTCCTACGAGCAGTACTTC.